This record covers a single T cell receptor (beta chain). The data stem from a study of cytomegalovirus exposure and HLA in healthy donors. CDR1 is GTSNPN, CDR2 SVGIG, per germline (reference sequence). The CDR3 consists of 14 residues. V lost 3 bases and J 1 base, leaving 12 bases between the germline ends. PCR amplification relied on 60 Vbeta primers (plus 13 Jbeta primers). Produced via immunoSEQ multiplex PCR; TCRdb's table is partial and in-frame only. Listed are about 120,000 clones; more than 3% falls within the top ten. J is TRBJ1-2 and V is TRBV30; the D gene is possibly TRBD1 (5 bases). This sequence was found in a man aged 18 to 30 in good health and CMV-seronegative. The sequenced sample consisted of PBMCs. The CDR3 DNA follows: TGTGCCTGGAGCAGGACACCAATTAACTATGGCTACACCTTC. This gives the protein CAWSRTPINYGYTF. Variable domain in full (rest from reference TRBV30 and TRBJ1-2): SQTIHQWPATLVQPVGSPLSLECTVEGTSNPNLYWYRQAAGRGLQLLFYSVGIGQISSEVPQNLSASRPQDRQFILSSKKLLLSDSGFYLCAWSRTPINYGYTFGSGTRLTVV.